Here is one TCR beta chain with its context. A far larger clone is one nucleotide away, so this likely arose from a read error. This specimen comes from a study of regulatory T cells in long-lasting Graves disease. Through Arm-PCR of CDR3 regions and iRepertoire HTBI primers, TCR beta libraries were built. Via MiXCR, TCRdb re-called the multiplex PCR reads, giving one row per CDR3 protein. The table has a few hundred thousand distinct CDR3 sequences, roughly 12% seen once. Germline V CDR1 and CDR2: MNHEY, SMNVEV (reference sequence). The CDR3 extends over 13 amino acids. The time point here: newly diagnosed GD, antithyroid drugs for less than 3 months. From PBMCs, RNA was extracted and then used to make the TCR library. These data are also associated with another study on T cells in Graves' hyperthyroidism and ophthalmopathy.

The receptor was derived from a woman under 30 with Graves disease. Specimen: peripheral blood mononuclear cells (PBMCs), collected at new diagnosis, from a patient treated with antithyroid drugs. The chain joins TRBV27 to TRBJ2-7; D is ambiguous. The CDR3 loop reads CASSLGTSGEQHF. CDR3 DNA sequence: TGTGCCAGCAGTTTGGGCACTTCGGGCGAGCAGCACTTC.